The clone carrying this T cell receptor (beta chain) was seen a single time. The data were obtained in a study of blood T cells in healthy people across ages. The CDR3 loop spans 14 amino acids. Per the germline V gene, CDR1 is SGHTA and CDR2 is FQGNSA. With a J-beta primer mix and a sample-barcoded 5' primer, a second PCR ran 7 to 11 cycles. TCRdb recomputed calls from the 5' RACE reads with MiXCR, one row per CDR3 protein. The sample includes around 900,000 distinct CDR3 sequences, about 30% of them seen just once. The specimen sequenced was blood. This chain connects TRBV7-2 to TRBJ2-5; TRBD1 matches at 7 bases. The better agreement between TRBJ2-7 and the DNA end casts doubt on the J call. The source of this sequence is a woman older than 75 in good health. The CDR3, as DNA: TGTGCCAGCAGCTTGGCCCCGACAGGGTACGAGCAGTACTTC. It is translated as CASSLAPTGYEQYF.